The sequence of this T cell receptor beta chain was determined in a study of molecular identifiers for immune sequencing clone quantification. Trimming at V came to 9 bases and at J to 4 bases, leaving 5 bases not matched to a gene. CDR1 is SGHNT, CDR2 YYREEE, per germline (reference sequence). The CDR3 totals 13 residues. This clonotype was seen many times. TCRdb processed the PCR reads anew with MiXCR; each CDR3 protein has one entry. This table has more than 300,000 distinct CDR3 sequences, about 21% appearing once. This receptor was identified in a human donor in good health. Some libraries in this study had Jurkat cell RNA spiked in. Sequenced: naive CD8+ T cells from blood, with Jurkat cell RNA spiked in. The subset is: FACS-sorted CD8+CD4-CCR7+CD45RA+ naive T cells. The chain uses TRBV5-4 and TRBJ2-7; 12 bases fit TRBD1. In DNA, the CDR3 is TGTGCCACCGGGACAGGGGGCTTTTACGAGCAGTACTTC. Its translation: CATGTGGFYEQYF.